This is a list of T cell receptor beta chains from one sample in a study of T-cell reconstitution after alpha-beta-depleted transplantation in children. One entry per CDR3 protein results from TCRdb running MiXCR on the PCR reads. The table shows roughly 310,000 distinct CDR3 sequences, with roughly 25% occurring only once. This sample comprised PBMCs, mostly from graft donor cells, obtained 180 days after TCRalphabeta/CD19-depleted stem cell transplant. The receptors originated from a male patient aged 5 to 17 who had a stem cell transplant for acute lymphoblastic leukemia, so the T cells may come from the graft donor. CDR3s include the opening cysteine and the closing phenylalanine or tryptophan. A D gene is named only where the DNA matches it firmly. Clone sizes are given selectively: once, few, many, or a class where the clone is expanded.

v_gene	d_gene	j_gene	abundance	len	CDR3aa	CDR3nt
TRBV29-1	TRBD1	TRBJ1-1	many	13	CSVGEGANTEAFF	TGCAGCGTGGGGGAGGGGGCGAACACTGAAGCTTTCTTT
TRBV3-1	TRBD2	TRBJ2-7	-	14	CASSVLAGGYEQYF	TGTGCCAGCAGCGTACTAGCGGGAGGCTACGAGCAGTACTTC
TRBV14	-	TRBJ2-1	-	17	CASSQERPVQPYNEQFF	TGTGCCAGCAGCCAAGAGCGGCCAGTGCAACCGTACAATGAGCAGTTCTTC
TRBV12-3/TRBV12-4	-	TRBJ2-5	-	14	CASSRAPRRETQYF	TGTGCCAGCAGTCGGGCCCCCAGGCGGGAGACCCAGTACTTC
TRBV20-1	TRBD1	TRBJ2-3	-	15	CSAGSGTGGTDTQYF	TGCAGTGCTGGATCCGGGACAGGTGGCACAGATACGCAGTATTTT
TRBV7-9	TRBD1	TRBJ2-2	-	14	CASSRHRGTGELFF	TGTGCCAGCAGCCGTCACAGGGGCACCGGGGAGCTGTTTTTT
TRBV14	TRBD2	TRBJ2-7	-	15	CASSQGPSGSYEQYF	TGTGCCAGCAGCCAAGGTCCTAGCGGCTCCTACGAGCAGTACTTC
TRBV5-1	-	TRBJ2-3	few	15	CASSLTTGITDTQYF	TGCGCCAGCAGCTTGACTACAGGGATCACAGATACGCAGTATTTT
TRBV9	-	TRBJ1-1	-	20	CASSVDGGVWDTDMNTEAFF	TGTGCCAGCAGCGTAGATGGGGGGGTATGGGACACCGATATGAACACTGAAGCTTTCTTT
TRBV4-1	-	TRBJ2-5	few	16	CASSRPGHPYQETQYF	TGCGCCAGCAGCCGTCCGGGACACCCGTACCAAGAGACCCAGTACTTC
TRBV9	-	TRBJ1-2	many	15	CASSSLGGRHYGYTF	TGTGCCAGCAGCTCATTGGGCGGCAGGCACTATGGCTACACCTTC
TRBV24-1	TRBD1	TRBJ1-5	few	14	CATSGGTANQPQHF	TGTGCCACCAGTGGAGGGACAGCTAATCAGCCCCAGCATTTT
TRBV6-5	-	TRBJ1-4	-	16	CASSSGLKATNEKLFF	TGTGCCAGCAGTTCCGGGCTTAAAGCAACTAATGAAAAACTGTTTTTT
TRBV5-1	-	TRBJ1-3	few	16	CASSLAGQLFGNTIYF	TGCGCCAGCAGCTTGGCCGGACAGCTATTCGGAAACACCATATATTTT
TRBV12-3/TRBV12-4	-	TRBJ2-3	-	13	CASSPPIADTQYF	TGTGCCAGCAGTCCCCCGATTGCAGATACGCAGTATTTT
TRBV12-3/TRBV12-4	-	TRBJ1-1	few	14	CASSLGGAGTEAFF	TGTGCCAGCAGTTTGGGGGGCGCGGGCACTGAAGCTTTCTTT
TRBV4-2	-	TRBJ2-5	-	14	CASSQVGNQETQYF	TGTGCCAGCAGCCAAGTAGGTAACCAAGAGACCCAGTACTTC
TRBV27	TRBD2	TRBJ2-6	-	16	CASSLWGGSGANVLTF	TGTGCCAGCAGTTTATGGGGGGGCTCTGGGGCCAACGTCCTGACTTTC
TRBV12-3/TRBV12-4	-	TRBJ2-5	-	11	CAGSDRTAQYF	TGTGCCGGCAGCGACCGGACGGCCCAGTACTTC
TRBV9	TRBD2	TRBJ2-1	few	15	CASSVTGGPYNEQFF	TGTGCCAGCAGCGTAACGGGAGGGCCCTACAATGAGCAGTTCTTC
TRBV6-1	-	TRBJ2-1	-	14	CASRVGRGYNEQFF	TGTGCCAGCAGAGTAGGTAGGGGGTACAATGAGCAGTTCTTC
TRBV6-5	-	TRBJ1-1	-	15	CASSYASRANTEAFF	TGTGCCAGCAGTTACGCCTCGCGGGCGAACACTGAAGCTTTCTTT